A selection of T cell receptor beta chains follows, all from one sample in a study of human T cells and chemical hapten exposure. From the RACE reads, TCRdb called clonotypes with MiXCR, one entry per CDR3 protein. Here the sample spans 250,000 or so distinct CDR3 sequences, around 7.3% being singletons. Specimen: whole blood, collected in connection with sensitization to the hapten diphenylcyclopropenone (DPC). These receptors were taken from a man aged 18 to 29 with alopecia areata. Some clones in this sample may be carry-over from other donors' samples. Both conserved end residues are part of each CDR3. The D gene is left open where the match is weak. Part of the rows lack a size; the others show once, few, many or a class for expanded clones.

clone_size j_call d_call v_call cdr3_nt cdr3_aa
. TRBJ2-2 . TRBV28 TGTGCCAGCAGTTTCTTTAGGGCAGCGTACACCGGGGAGCTGTTTTTT CASSFFRAAYTGELFF
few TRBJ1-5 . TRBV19 TGTGCCAGTACTTTAAGCATTGGGGGATCTAGCAATCAGCCCCAGCATTTT CASTLSIGGSSNQPQHF
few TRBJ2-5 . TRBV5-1 TGCGCCAGCACACGAGACCAAACAGAACAAGAGACCCAGTACTTC CASTRDQTEQETQYF
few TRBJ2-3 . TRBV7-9 TGTGCCAGCAGCTTAGAGGACACCCCTAGCACAGATACGCAGTATTTT CASSLEDTPSTDTQYF
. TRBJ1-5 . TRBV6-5 TGTGCCAGCAGTTACTCGCGAGCCATCAATCAGCCCCAGCATTTT CASSYSRAINQPQHF
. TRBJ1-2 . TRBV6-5 TGTGCCAGCAGTTACGGGTTAGGCTACACCTTC CASSYGLGYTF
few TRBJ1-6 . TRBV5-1 TGCGCCAGCAGCTTGGAACACGGCCGATCACCCCTCCACTTT CASSLEHGRSPLHF
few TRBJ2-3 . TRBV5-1 TGCGCCAGCAGTTGGGACCGGACAAACACAGATACGCAGTATTTT CASSWDRTNTDTQYF
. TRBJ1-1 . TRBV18 TGTGCCAGCTCACCAGGCCCGGGAATTGGGTTGGGTCCCACTGAAGCTTTCTTT CASSPGPGIGLGPTEAFF
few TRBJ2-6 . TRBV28 TGTGCCAGCAGGGAAGGGGGCTCTGGGGCCAACGTCCTGACTTTC CASREGGSGANVLTF
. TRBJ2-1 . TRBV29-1 TGCAGCGTTGAAAGGATGGGGGTACACAATGAGCAGTTCTTC CSVERMGVHNEQFF
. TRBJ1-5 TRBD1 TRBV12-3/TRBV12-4 TGTGCCAGCAGTTACGGACAGGGGTTCAATCAGCCCCAGCATTTT CASSYGQGFNQPQHF
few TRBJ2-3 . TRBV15 TGTGCCACCAGCAGAGATGGGGGAGAAGATACGCAGTATTTT CATSRDGGEDTQYF
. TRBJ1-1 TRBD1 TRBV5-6 TGTGCCAGCAGCTCGACAGGGGGCTTCGTCGGGACTGAAGCTTTCTTT CASSSTGGFVGTEAFF
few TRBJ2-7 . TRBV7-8 TGTGCCAGCAGCCCGGCCCGCAGGGGACCTCAAGCCTACGAGCAGTACTTC CASSPARRGPQAYEQYF
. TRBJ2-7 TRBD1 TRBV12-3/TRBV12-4 TGTGCCAGCACCCTTAATTGGGACAGCCTTCGCGACGAGCAGTACTTC CASTLNWDSLRDEQYF
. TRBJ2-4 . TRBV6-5 TGTGCCAGCAGACCCGAGAGGGTAGCCAAAAACATTCAGTACTTC CASRPERVAKNIQYF
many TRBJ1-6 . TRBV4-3 TGCGCCAGCAGCCAAGTACCTACACTCAGCGCCTATAATTCACCCCTCCACTTT CASSQVPTLSAYNSPLHF
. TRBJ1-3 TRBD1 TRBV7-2 TGTGCCAGCAGCTTAGTAGGTCCCGGGACAGGGACTGGAAACACCATATATTTT CASSLVGPGTGTGNTIYF
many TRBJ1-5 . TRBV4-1 TGCGCCAGCAGCCAAGGCCCGGCAGACCGCAATCAGCCCCAGCATTTT CASSQGPADRNQPQHF
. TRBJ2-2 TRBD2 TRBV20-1 TGCAGTGCTAGAGGGACTAGCGGGCACACCGGGGAGCTGTTTTTT CSARGTSGHTGELFF
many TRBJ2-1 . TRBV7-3 TGTGCCAGCAGCTCGACTAGTACCTCCTACAATGAGCAGTTCTTC CASSSTSTSYNEQFF
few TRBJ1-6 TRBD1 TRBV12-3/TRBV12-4 TGTGCCAGTATGGGACAGGGTGTTAATTCACCCCTCCACTTT CASMGQGVNSPLHF
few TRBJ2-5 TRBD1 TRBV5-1 TGCGCCAGCAGCTCAGGACAGGGGGACGGTGTGAAGACCCAGTACTTC CASSSGQGDGVKTQYF
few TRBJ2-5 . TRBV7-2 TGTGCCAGCAGCTTATCCTCTAGGGGAGAGACCCAGTACTTC CASSLSSRGETQYF
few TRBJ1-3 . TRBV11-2 TGTGCCAGCAGCTTATGGGGAGGCCAGAACACCATATATTTT CASSLWGGQNTIYF
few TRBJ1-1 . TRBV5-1 TGCGCCAGCAGCTTGGTCCCGGACAGATCAGCTTTCTTT CASSLVPDRSAFF
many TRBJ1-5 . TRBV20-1 TGCAGTGCTAGGAAGGTTAGCAATCAGCCCCAGCATTTT CSARKVSNQPQHF
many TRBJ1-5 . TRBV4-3 TGCGCCAGCAGCCAAGATCGGGCAGTCAATCAGCCCCAGCATTTT CASSQDRAVNQPQHF
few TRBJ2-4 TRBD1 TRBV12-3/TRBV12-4 TGTGCCAGCAGACAGGGACAGCTAAGTAGTATGTCGTACTTC CASRQGQLSSMSYF
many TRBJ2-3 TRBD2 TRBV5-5 TGTGCCAGCAGCTGGCCGGGACTAGCGGGGCCCACAGATACGCAGTATTTT CASSWPGLAGPTDTQYF
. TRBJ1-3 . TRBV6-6 TGTGCCAGCAGTTACACTGGGGGTTGGAGAAACACCATATATTTT CASSYTGGWRNTIYF
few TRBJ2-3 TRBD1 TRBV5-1 TGCGCCAGCACGGGACAGGGTCCAGATACGCAGTATTTT CASTGQGPDTQYF
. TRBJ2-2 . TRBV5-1 TGCGCCAGCAGCTTGTGGTGGGCCGGGGAGCTGTTTTTT CASSLWWAGELFF
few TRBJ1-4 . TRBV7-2 TGTGCCAGCAGCTTAATTCGTGAAAAACTGTTTTTT CASSLIREKLFF
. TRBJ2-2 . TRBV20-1 TGCAGTGCCCTTCTCGGCGGGGCGGGGACCGGGGAGCTGTTTTTT CSALLGGAGTGELFF
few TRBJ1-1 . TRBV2 TGTGCCAGCAGTGCCAGGGGAACTGAAGCTTTCTTT CASSARGTEAFF
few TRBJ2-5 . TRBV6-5 TGTGCCAGCAGTTACGGCGTCCGGGACTCGAAGACCCAGTACTTC CASSYGVRDSKTQYF
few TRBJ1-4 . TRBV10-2 TGCGCCAGCAGTGAGTATGGCGCTAATGAAAAACTGTTTTTT CASSEYGANEKLFF
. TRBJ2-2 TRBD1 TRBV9 TGTGCCAGCAAGGACAGGAGCGGCACCGGGGAGCTGTTTTTT CASKDRSGTGELFF
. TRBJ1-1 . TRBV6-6 TGTGCCAGCAGCGGTTCGGGGTTGAACACTGAAGCTTTCTTT CASSGSGLNTEAFF